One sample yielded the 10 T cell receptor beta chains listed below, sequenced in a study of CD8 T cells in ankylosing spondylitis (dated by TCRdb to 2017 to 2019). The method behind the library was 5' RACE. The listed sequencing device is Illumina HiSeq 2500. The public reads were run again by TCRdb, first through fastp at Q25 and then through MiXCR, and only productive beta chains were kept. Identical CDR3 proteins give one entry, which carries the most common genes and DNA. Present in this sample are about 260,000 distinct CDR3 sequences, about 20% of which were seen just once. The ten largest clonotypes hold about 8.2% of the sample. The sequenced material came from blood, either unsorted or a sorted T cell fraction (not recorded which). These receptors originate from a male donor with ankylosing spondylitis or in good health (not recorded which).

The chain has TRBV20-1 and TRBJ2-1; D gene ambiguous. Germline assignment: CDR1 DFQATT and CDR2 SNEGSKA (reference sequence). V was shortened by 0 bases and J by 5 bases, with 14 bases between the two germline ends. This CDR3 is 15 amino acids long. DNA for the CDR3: TGCAGTGCTAGAGATGTAGCCCACTACCACAATGAGCAGTTCTTC. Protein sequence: CSARDVAHYHNEQFF.

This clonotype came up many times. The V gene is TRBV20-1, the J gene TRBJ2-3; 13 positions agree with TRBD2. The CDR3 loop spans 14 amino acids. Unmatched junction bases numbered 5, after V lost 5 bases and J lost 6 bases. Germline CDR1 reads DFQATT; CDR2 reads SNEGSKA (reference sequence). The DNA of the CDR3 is TGCAGTGCTCCACTAGCGGGAGGGGTGGATACGCAGTATTTT. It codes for CSAPLAGGVDTQYF.

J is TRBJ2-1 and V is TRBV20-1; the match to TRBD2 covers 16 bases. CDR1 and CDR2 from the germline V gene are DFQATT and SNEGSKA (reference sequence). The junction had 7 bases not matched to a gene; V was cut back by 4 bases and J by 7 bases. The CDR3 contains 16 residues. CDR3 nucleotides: TGCAGTGCTACGGGACTAGCGGGGGGGCAAGGGAATGAGCAGTTCTTC. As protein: CSATGLAGGQGNEQFF.

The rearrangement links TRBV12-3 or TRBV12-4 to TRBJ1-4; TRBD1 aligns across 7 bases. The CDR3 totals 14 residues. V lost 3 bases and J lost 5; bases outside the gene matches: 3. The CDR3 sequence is CASSFGTANEKLFF. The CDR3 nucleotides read TGTGCCAGCAGTTTCGGGACAGCGAATGAAAAACTGTTTTTT.

The CDR3 coding sequence is TGTGCCAGCAGTGAAGCGGGGGGGCCTTCCTACGAGCAGTACGTC. Translation: CASSEAGGPSYEQYV. The rearrangement joins TRBV2 to TRBJ2-7; D is possibly TRBD2 (7 bases). V shed 0 bases and J shed 1 base, with 10 bases lying between them. CDR3 length: 15 residues. Germline-derived CDR1 and CDR2 are SNHLY and FYNNEI.

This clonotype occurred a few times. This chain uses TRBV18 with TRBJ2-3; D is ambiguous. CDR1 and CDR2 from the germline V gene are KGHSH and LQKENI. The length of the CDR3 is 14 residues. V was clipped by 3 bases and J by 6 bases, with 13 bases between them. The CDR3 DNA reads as TGTGCCAGCTCACCTCTTTTAGATATGGATACGCAGTATTTT. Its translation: CASSPLLDMDTQYF.

The CDR3 sequence: CASSRGWDTGELFF. CDR3 nucleotide sequence: TGTGCCAGCAGCCGCGGATGGGACACCGGGGAGCTGTTTTTT. The rearrangement joins TRBV3-1 to TRBJ2-2; no definite D call. With 4 bases removed from V and 3 bases from J, the gap between germline ends came to 9 bases. The CDR3 consists of 14 residues. Per the germline V gene, CDR1 is LGHDT and CDR2 is YNNKEL (reference sequence).

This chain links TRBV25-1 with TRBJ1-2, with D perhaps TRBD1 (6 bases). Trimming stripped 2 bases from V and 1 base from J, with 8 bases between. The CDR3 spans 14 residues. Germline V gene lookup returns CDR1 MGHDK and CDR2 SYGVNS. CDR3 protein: CASSELDSNYGYTF. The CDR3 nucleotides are TGTGCCAGCAGTGAACTGGACAGTAACTATGGCTACACCTTC.

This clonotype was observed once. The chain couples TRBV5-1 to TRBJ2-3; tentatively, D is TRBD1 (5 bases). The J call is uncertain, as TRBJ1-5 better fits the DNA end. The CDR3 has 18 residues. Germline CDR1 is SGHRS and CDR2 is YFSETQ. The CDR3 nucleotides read TGCGCCAGCAGCCCGACTAGCGGGAGGACACCCGGCACAGATACGCAGCATTTT. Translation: CASSPTSGRTPGTDTQHF.

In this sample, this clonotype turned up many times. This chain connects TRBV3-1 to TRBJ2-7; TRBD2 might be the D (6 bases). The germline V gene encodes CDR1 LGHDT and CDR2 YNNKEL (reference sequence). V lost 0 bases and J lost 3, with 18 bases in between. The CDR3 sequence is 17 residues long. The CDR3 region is CASSQDRGIPRNYEQYV. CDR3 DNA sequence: TGTGCCAGCAGCCAAGATCGCGGGATACCTCGGAACTACGAGCAGTACGTC.